Listed here are 9 T cell receptor beta chains from one sample, sequenced in a study of blood T cells in healthy people across ages (dated by TCRdb to about 2015). Libraries were prepared through 5' RACE. Sequencing instrument: Illumina HiSeq 2500. A second roughly 6 to 11 cycle PCR used a sample-barcoded 5' primer and a J-beta primer mix. TCRdb trimmed the raw reads at Q25, called clones with MiXCR and kept productive beta chains. Each entry merges the rows of one CDR3 protein and shows their most common DNA and genes. This sample comprises about 930,000 distinct CDR3 sequences, around 29% of them detected only once. Approximately 10% of the sample is taken by the ten largest. The sample was also reused in another study, on T cells of mothers and their children.

Sequencing was carried out using blood. Source of these receptors: a woman aged 35 to 49 in good health.

This clonotype was detected ten times or more. The CDR3 bases are TGTGCCAGCAGCGTAGGCCATGGACAGGGCGGGCAAGAGACCCAGTACTTC. As protein: CASSVGHGQGGQETQYF. The chain carries TRBV9 and TRBJ2-5, with 8 bases that match TRBD1. The CDR3 extends over 17 amino acids. Per the germline V gene, CDR1 is SGDLS and CDR2 is YYNGEE. Germline trimming cut 0 bases from V and 2 bases from J; bases unmatched to any gene: 9.

V usage is TRBV6-5 and J usage is TRBJ2-7; D is possibly TRBD2 (6 bases). V was shortened by 7 bases and J by 5 bases, with 18 bases between the two germline ends. The CDR3 sequence is 14 residues long. Germline lookup yields CDR1 MNHEY and CDR2 SVGAGI. As DNA, the CDR3 is TGTGCCAGCACCCAGGGAGGCAGGGAACACGAGCAGTACTTC. This gives the protein CASTQGGREHEQYF.

This clonotype was counted ten times or more. V usage is TRBV20-1 and J usage is TRBJ2-5, with D perhaps TRBD1 (5 bases). V shed 3 bases and J shed 3 bases, with 11 bases lying between them. The CDR3 is 13 residues long. Germline V gene sequence: CDR1 DFQATT, CDR2 SNEGSKA (reference sequence). The CDR3 protein is CSARGRTKETQYF. The CDR3 DNA sequence: TGCAGTGCTAGGGGGCGGACCAAAGAGACCCAGTACTTC.

This clonotype was picked up a small number of times. The chain joins TRBV20-1 to TRBJ1-1; tentatively, D is TRBD1 (5 bases). Germline V gene data show CDR1 as DFQATT and CDR2 as SNEGSKA (reference sequence). Trimming shortened V by 6 bases and J by 1 base, and 18 bases separated the two germline ends. The CDR3 spans 15 residues. CDR3: CSAPRNGGPNTEAFF. The CDR3 nucleotides are TGCAGTGCACCACGGAACGGGGGACCGAACACTGAAGCTTTCTTT.

This clonotype came up a few times. The rearrangement uses TRBV6-2 or TRBV6-3 and TRBJ1-2; 10 bases align to TRBD1. Trimming at V came to 0 bases and at J to 6 bases, leaving 7 bases not matched to a gene. In germline, CDR1 is MNHEY, CDR2 SVGEGT. The CDR3 loop spans 16 amino acids. The CDR3 DNA follows: TGTGCCAGCAGTTACTCCGGGACAGGGGTAACGAATGGCTACACCTTC. Translating gives CASSYSGTGVTNGYTF.

CDR3 nucleotide sequence: TGTGCCAGCTCACCCCAAGGGGGACAGCCGCGTGGCTACACCTTC. Amino acid sequence: CASSPQGGQPRGYTF. The J gene is TRBJ1-2, the V gene TRBV18; 7 nucleotides match TRBD1. Germline V gene lookup returns CDR1 KGHSH and CDR2 LQKENI. This CDR3 has 15 amino acids. Trimming at V came to 3 bases and at J to 7 bases, leaving 11 bases not matched to a gene.

Ten or more counts support this clonotype. The chain uses TRBV27 and TRBJ1-5; no clear D gene. Germline values: CDR1 MNHEY, CDR2 SMNVEV (reference sequence). The CDR3 sequence is 14 residues long. Trimming removed 5 bases at V and 0 bases at J, with 8 bases between. The chain's CDR3 is CASSLTVSNQPQHF. CDR3 bases: TGTGCCAGCAGTCTGACGGTTAGCAATCAGCCCCAGCATTTT.

This clonotype turned up a few times. The V and J genes are TRBV7-3 and TRBJ2-7, with a weak D call TRBD2 (6 bases). Trimming removed 0 bases at V and 5 bases at J, with 8 bases between. Germline loops: CDR1 SGHTA, CDR2 FQGTGA. CDR3 length: 13 amino acids. CDR3 protein: CASSLTLADEQYF. The DNA for the CDR3 is TGTGCCAGCAGCTTAACACTAGCTGACGAGCAGTACTTC.

This clonotype was seen ten or more times. The J gene is TRBJ2-3, the V gene TRBV7-9; no firm D call. CDR1 is SEHNR and CDR2 is FQNEAQ in the germline V gene (reference sequence). CDR3 length equals 15 residues. V was pared by 8 bases and J by 2 bases, with 17 bases between. CDR3 sequence: CASESVGWATDTQYF. As DNA, the CDR3 is TGTGCCAGCGAAAGCGTGGGGTGGGCCACAGATACGCAGTATTTT.